The rows below give T cell receptor beta chains drawn from one sample of a study of graft-versus-host responses after intestinal transplantation. Their cognate antigens are unknown. This table comes from immunoSEQ multiplex PCR, and its TCRdb copy is limited to in-frame clones, with some not included. The table records around 97,000 clones, 80% to 95% of them present only once. The sequencing here drew on unstimulated CD8+ T cells sorted from spleen or lymph node cells, taken before intestinal transplant. Source of these receptors: a human donor who received an intestinal transplant. Each CDR3 is given with its conserved first and last residue. Rows give clone size only sometimes, using once, few, many, or a class for an expanded clone.

clone size | J gene | V gene | CDR3 protein
NA | TRBJ2-7 | TRBV5-6 | CASSFGQGAGEQYF
NA | TRBJ1-1 | TRBV7-9 | CASSLAFKQTEAFF
once | TRBJ1-5 | TRBV7-4 | CASSFLQNQPQHF
NA | TRBJ1-1 | TRBV11-2 | CASSLGEDRGEAFF
NA | TRBJ1-6 | TRBV25-1 | CASSTTGAFSSYNSPLHF
NA | TRBJ2-5 | TRBV13 | CASSLGTEETQYF
NA | TRBJ2-1 | TRBV7-5 | CVRSLVPPGTFDNEQFF
NA | TRBJ1-6 | TRBV30 | CAWSVLGGNSPLHF
NA | TRBJ2-3 | TRBV27 | CASSLSVTGVFSWGTDTQYF
NA | TRBJ2-7 | TRBV11-2 | CASSSLYEQYF
NA | TRBJ2-2 | TRBV5-1 | CASSWAGELFF
NA | TRBJ2-7 | TRBV27 | CASSPLPGLAATYEQYF
NA | TRBJ2-5 | TRBV18 | CASSNLTFQETQYF
NA | TRBJ1-1 | TRBV11-2 | CASSLETGMGQNTEAFF
NA | TRBJ2-1 | TRBV9 | CASSVYGGAGNEQFF
NA | TRBJ1-6 | TRBV2 | CASRQTQGENSPLHF
NA | TRBJ2-7 | TRBV9 | CASSVDGTPYEQYF
NA | TRBJ2-7 | TRBV20-1 | CSAAGVYEQYF
NA | TRBJ2-3 | TRBV27 | CASSPSGTSGDTQYF
NA | TRBJ2-7 | TRBV27 | CASSLVGAVHEQYF
NA | TRBJ2-1 | TRBV9 | CASSPQGAGDNEQFF
NA | TRBJ2-1 | TRBV6-5 | CASSGTGGNEQFF
NA | TRBJ1-1 | TRBV5-1 | CASRLGGTEAFF
NA | TRBJ2-1 | TRBV19 | CASSIGLAGGPRDEQFF
few | TRBJ1-3 | TRBV7-9 | CASSLSDAGTPGNTIYF
NA | TRBJ1-2 | TRBV10-1 | CASSPRQGNAYGYTF
NA | TRBJ2-7 | TRBV29-1 | CSVAESGGPYEQYF
once | TRBJ1-5 | TRBV6-1 | CASSEVGPVYSNQPQHF
NA | TRBJ2-3 | TRBV6-5 | CASSHTGGADTQYF
NA | TRBJ2-3 | TRBV5-6 | CASSLTSGGPTDTQYF
NA | TRBJ2-7 | TRBV2 | CASTGQGGLGEQYF
NA | TRBJ2-2 | TRBV5-5 | CASSLSPGQGTGELFF
NA | TRBJ1-5 | TRBV29-1 | CSVGLGQGDQPQHF
once | TRBJ1-1 | TRBV6-5 | CASSPRGRSFIGAFF
NA | TRBJ1-3 | TRBV5-4 | CASSQDEGPSDTIYF
NA | TRBJ1-5 | TRBV7-9 | CASSLAVGEQPQHF
NA | TRBJ1-1 | TRBV4-1 | CASSQDSSGRKGAFF
once | TRBJ2-7 | TRBV10-2 | CASSDGTGPLTDYEQYF
NA | TRBJ2-2 | TRBV7-8 | CASSLSLGQLQDTGELFF
NA | TRBJ2-5 | TRBV19 | CASKAGLGQETQYF
NA | TRBJ1-3 | TRBV4-1 | CASSQTPGGNTIYF
NA | TRBJ1-6 | TRBV9 | CASSLRQGVGIGSPLHF
NA | TRBJ2-7 | TRBV7-9 | CASSSRDRDAEQYF
NA | TRBJ2-5 | TRBV4-1 | CASSQHGAGSQETQYF